Listed below are T cell receptor beta chains from one sample, sequenced in a study of cytomegalovirus exposure and HLA in healthy donors. Sequencing was performed with immunoSEQ multiplex PCR; in TCRdb, only in-frame clones are kept and a portion is missing. The data show some 130,000 clones, around 84% seen once. The sample consisted of PBMCs. These receptors came from a man aged 45-65 years in good health and CMV-seronegative. CDR3s include the opening cysteine and the closing phenylalanine or tryptophan. The D gene is left open where the match is weak. A row's size may be missing; if present it is once, few, many or a size class.

j_call clone_size d_call v_call cdr3_aa cdr3_nt
TRBJ1-1 NA NA TRBV2 CASSDRVVAFF TGTGCCAGCAGTGACCGGGTCGTCGCTTTCTTT
TRBJ1-6 NA TRBD1 TRBV30 CAFTSDRGSNSPLHF TGTGCCTTCACGTCGGACAGGGGGTCTAATTCACCCCTCCACTTT
TRBJ2-7 NA NA TRBV9 CASSVSFGAYEQYF TGTGCCAGCAGCGTATCGTTCGGGGCCTACGAGCAGTACTTC
TRBJ1-4 NA NA TRBV4-3 CASSQDDSLPSTNEKLFF TGCGCCAGCAGCCAAGACGACAGTCTCCCCTCAACTAATGAAAAACTGTTTTTT
TRBJ1-1 NA NA TRBV5-6 CASSLGEGSTEAFF TGTGCCAGCAGCTTGGGGGAGGGGAGCACTGAAGCTTTCTTT
TRBJ1-5 NA NA TRBV2 CASHLGQGRQPQHF TGTGCCAGCCACCTAGGGCAGGGGCGTCAGCCCCAGCATTTT
TRBJ2-2 NA NA TRBV7-3 CASSYRADSGELFF TGTGCCAGCAGCTATCGAGCAGACAGCGGGGAGCTGTTTTTT
TRBJ2-6 NA NA TRBV4-3 CASSQGDLSGRANVLTF TGCGCCAGCAGCCAAGGGGACTTGTCTGGTAGGGCCAACGTCCTGACTTTC
TRBJ1-5 once TRBD1 TRBV10-3 CAIRGTGDQPQHF TGTGCCATCAGGGGGACAGGGGACCAGCCCCAGCATTTT
TRBJ2-7 few NA TRBV7-9 CASSLALFKESGEQYF TGTGCCAGCAGCTTAGCGTTATTTAAGGAGAGTGGCGAGCAGTACTTC
TRBJ1-2 NA TRBD1 TRBV7-8 CASSPDRGDGYTF TGTGCCAGCAGCCCCGACAGGGGGGACGGCTACACCTTC
TRBJ1-6 NA NA TRBV7-9 CASSLVRTDNSPLHF TGTGCCAGCAGCTTAGTGCGGACAGATAATTCACCCCTCCACTTT
TRBJ1-2 once NA TRBV4-3 CASSQDVTSDGYTF TGCGCCAGCAGCCAAGATGTAACGAGCGATGGCTACACCTTC
TRBJ1-2 NA TRBD1 TRBV2 CASSPSPTGGAYGYTF TGTGCCAGCAGTCCGAGTCCGACAGGGGGCGCGTATGGCTACACCTTC
TRBJ1-5 NA TRBD1 TRBV27 CASSRRASRDRGNQPQHF TGTGCCAGCAGCCGAAGAGCCAGCCGGGACAGGGGCAATCAGCCCCAGCATTTT
TRBJ2-7 NA TRBD2 TRBV29-1 CSVDGLGAGGTYEQYF TGCAGCGTTGATGGCCTCGGAGCGGGGGGTACCTACGAGCAGTACTTC
TRBJ1-6 NA NA TRBV11-3 CASSLAEEVVRNSPLHF TGTGCCAGCAGCTTAGCTGAAGAGGTTGTTAGAAATTCACCCCTCCACTTT
TRBJ2-2 NA NA TRBV18 CASSPSGPGELFF TGTGCCAGCTCACCATCAGGTCCCGGGGAGCTGTTTTTT
TRBJ1-6 few TRBD1 TRBV4-3 CASSQDRDRDSPLHF TGCGCCAGCAGCCAAGACCGGGACAGGGATTCACCCCTCCACTTT
TRBJ2-3 NA TRBD1 TRBV27 CASRLPGQGTDTQYF TGTGCCAGTCGACTTCCGGGACAGGGCACAGATACGCAGTATTTT
TRBJ1-4 NA NA TRBV6-1 CASSLLDTVELFF TGTGCCAGCAGTTTATTAGATACCGTGGAACTGTTTTTT
TRBJ1-1 NA NA TRBV16 CASSRNPGGTEAFF TGTGCCAGCAGCCGAAACCCCGGTGGCACTGAAGCTTTCTTT
TRBJ2-7 NA TRBD2 TRBV5-1 CASTISGFSYEQYF TGCGCCAGCACCATTAGCGGGTTCTCCTACGAGCAGTACTTC
TRBJ1-4 NA NA TRBV5-1 CASSLGDWGTNEKLFF TGCGCCAGCAGCTTGGGGGACTGGGGCACTAATGAAAAACTGTTTTTT
TRBJ1-4 NA NA TRBV18 CASSSIQATEPEKLFF TGTGCCAGCTCATCGATTCAAGCGACAGAGCCTGAAAAACTGTTTTTT
TRBJ1-1 NA TRBD1 TRBV6-6 CASRSNRGGMNTEAFF TGTGCCAGCAGATCGAACAGGGGGGGGATGAACACTGAAGCTTTCTTT
TRBJ1-1 NA TRBD1 TRBV5-6 CASRVLTGDTEAFF TGTGCCAGCAGGGTATTGACAGGGGACACTGAAGCTTTCTTT
TRBJ2-1 NA NA TRBV27 CASSLEGWYNEQFF TGTGCCAGCAGTTTAGAGGGCTGGTACAATGAGCAGTTCTTC
TRBJ1-6 NA TRBD1 TRBV5-1 CASSSEGQGTNSPLHF TGCGCCAGCAGCTCAGAGGGACAGGGGACCAATTCACCCCTCCACTTT
TRBJ2-7 NA NA TRBV7-6 CASSLVSGTYEQYF TGTGCCAGCAGCTTAGTGAGCGGAACCTACGAGCAGTACTTC
TRBJ2-4 NA TRBD2 TRBV7-3 CANPGLAARDIQYF TGTGCCAACCCGGGACTAGCGGCACGAGACATTCAGTACTTC
TRBJ1-5 NA NA TRBV27 CASSWGRNQPQHF TGTGCCAGCAGCTGGGGGCGGAACCAGCCCCAGCATTTT
TRBJ1-1 NA TRBD1 TRBV6-1 CASSPPWTGTEAFF TGTGCCAGCAGTCCCCCTTGGACAGGCACTGAAGCTTTCTTT
TRBJ2-2 NA NA TRBV29-1 CSVDRTGELFF TGCAGCGTTGACAGAACCGGGGAGCTGTTTTTT
TRBJ1-3 NA NA TRBV30 CAWRSPGFFGNTIYF TGTGCCTGGAGAAGTCCAGGGTTTTTCGGGAACACCATATATTTT
TRBJ2-7 NA TRBD1 TRBV19 CASSMSAGGTYEQYF TGTGCCAGTAGTATGTCGGCAGGGGGAACATACGAGCAGTACTTC
TRBJ1-1 NA NA TRBV4-1 CASSPRFMNTEAFF TGCGCCAGCAGCCCCCGGTTCATGAACACTGAAGCTTTCTTT
TRBJ2-5 NA NA TRBV19 CASSIAGGFQETQYF TGTGCCAGTAGTATAGCGGGGGGCTTCCAAGAGACCCAGTACTTC
TRBJ2-5 few TRBD1 TRBV4-1 CASSLTGVETQYF TGCGCCAGCAGCCTTACAGGGGTAGAGACCCAGTACTTC
TRBJ1-1 NA NA TRBV19 CASSIVQGATEAFF TGTGCCAGTAGTATAGTCCAGGGTGCCACTGAAGCTTTCTTT